This note documents a single TCR beta chain sequence. Its antigen is currently not known. It has no much larger one-base neighbor in the sample; base qualities were not kept. This sample includes further DNA sequences coding for the same CDR3. From the germline V gene, CDR1 is MDHEN and CDR2 is SYDVKM. Taken from cysteine to phenylalanine, the CDR3 has 14 residues. The kept DNA is CDR3 alone, 42 bases in frame from the first base. The junction carries 13 bases between V and J, which are trimmed by 3 bases and 5 bases respectively. For the CD8 naive samples, CD45RO-negative cells were positively selected for CCR7, yielding a CD45RA+CCR7+ population from which TemRA cells were excluded. The donors were healthy, HIV-negative adults who had no recently reported acute infections or vaccinations. Only Caucasian adults living in Nashville, Tennessee, USA were represented among the donors. Blood was obtained by leukapheresis, after which PBMCs were separated by Ficoll-Histopaque density gradient centrifugation and cryopreserved in liquid nitrogen vapor phase. Purity and quantity of every magnetically sorted T cell population were checked by analytical flow cytometry. From each sorted fraction, genomic DNA was isolated and quantified by UV absorbance on a Nanodrop 2000c.

This sample was taken from a study of shared clonotypes between healthy human individuals (dated by TCRdb to about 2020). Regarding the study in general: A couple of women and a few men aged 18 to 49 years were included in the cohort. For each donor, CD4 naive and CD4 memory were each given three plates, CD8 naive was given two plates, and CD8 memory was given one plate. To estimate repertoire size and how much clonotypes are shared between individuals, the study performed deep sequencing of blood TCR repertoires from roughly five healthy adults. Libraries were prepared and TCR repertoires were sequenced by different laboratories using diverse techniques, in order to increase sequencing depth and limit assay-specific biases. Per donor, leukapheresis produced somewhere between about 0.85 and 8.9 billion PBMCs. The research as a whole found: Higher generation probabilities were observed for clonotypes shared by all four sorted-subset donors than for non-shared clonotypes. Naive subsets generally had larger estimated clonotype richness than memory subsets did. Sampling was limited to blood, and TCR repertoires in tissue likely differ from TCR repertoires in blood. Based on pairwise subsampling, the degree of clonotype sharing among donors was expected to be affected by sequencing depth. Across a few donors, approximately 5% of naive CD4, approximately 3.6% of naive CD8, roughly 2.2% of memory CD4, and around 0.4% of memory CD8 clonotypes were shared. Incomplete sequencing was indicated by rarefaction of sorted-subset datasets, despite the large sequencing depth. The small number of donors limited the genetic and exposure-history diversity represented.

Using the deep immunoSEQ assay, TCR CDR3 regions were amplified from genomic DNA by multiplex PCR. For each cell subset, the extracted genomic DNA was distributed evenly across all wells of several immunoSEQ 96-well plates, and each plate served as one replicate. Each replicate PCR for sorted subsets received about 180 ng genomic DNA, equal to around 32,000 T cell genomes. Purified libraries were quantified with a Qubit 3.0 fluorometer, sized on a Bioanalyzer 2100, and re-quantified with the KAPA Library Quantification kit. Each immunoSEQ 96-well plate was sequenced on its own single-read 150-cycle Illumina NextSeq 550 flow cell. Concerning the study's data processing: Because the immunoSEQ output held only junctional sequences and lacked quality scores, the filtering could not match the filtering applied to full-length reads. To assign V/J genes and CDR3, sequences were annotated against IMGT germline references using PyIR, a Python wrapper for IgBLAST v1.9. Reads were removed for weak V/J assignments (E-value above 1e-6), missing CDR3, stop codons, out-of-frame junctions, or ambiguous translated residues. V3J clonotypes were defined by identical inferred V gene, J gene, and CDR3 amino acid sequence. Percentage overlap between repertoires was computed as shared unique clonotypes divided by the size of the smaller repertoire. RTK rarefaction, the Chao1 estimator, and Recon v2.1 estimates of unobserved clonotypes were used to assess repertoire richness. Generation probabilities were computed with OLGA for all TCRbeta clonotypes obtained by the gDNA method from several donors. Not all clones reach the TCRdb copy of this immuneACCESS table, which keeps in-frame sequences only. Checked studies attribute under half of the gap to unresolved V genes and leave the rest unexplained. V and J calls and clone size are given by that table; D and trimming were obtained from the DNA. Recorded for this sample are some 2 million clones; 85% to 95% of them occurred a single time. The ten largest clones represent roughly 1% of the sample.

The TCR comes from a man between 18 and 35 years old in good health. This receptor chain uses TRBV28 and TRBJ1-2, with a tentative D gene TRBD1 over 5 matching bases. The sample comprised naive CD8+ T cells sorted from blood. Taken with the paper, the label for cell subset or site translates to: CD45RA+CCR7+. The DNA is TGTGCCAGCAGTTTTGGTAGGGGCGGGTATGGCTACACCTTC. This sequence encodes CASSFGRGGYGYTF.